This T cell receptor beta chain comes out of a study of identical twins. The CDR3 totals 16 residues. Germline-derived CDR1 and CDR2 are SGHRS and YFSETQ. Trimming pared 2 bases from V and 1 base from J, leaving 15 bases between. TCRdb fed the 5' RACE reads into MiXCR, producing one record per CDR3 protein. The data contain 550,000 to 700,000 distinct CDR3 sequences, over 20% of them seen just once; the ten biggest clones take up around 4.5%. These same data were also listed under a study on T cells expressing NK-cell markers.

The V call is TRBV5-1, the J call TRBJ1-1; D remains unclear. Material for sequencing was PBMCs. This TCR derives from a woman younger than 35 in good health. CDR3 bases: TGCGCCAGCAGCTTATTAGGGTTATCGTGGAACACTGAAGCTTTCTTT. Residues: CASSLLGLSWNTEAFF. The full variable domain, with the rest looked up from reference TRBV5-1 and TRBJ1-1, is KAGVTQTPRYLIKTRGQQVTLSCSPISGHRSVSWYQQTPGQGLQFLFEYFSETQRNKGNFPGRFSGRQFSNSRSEMNVSTLELGDSALYLCASSLLGLSWNTEAFFGQGTRLTVV.